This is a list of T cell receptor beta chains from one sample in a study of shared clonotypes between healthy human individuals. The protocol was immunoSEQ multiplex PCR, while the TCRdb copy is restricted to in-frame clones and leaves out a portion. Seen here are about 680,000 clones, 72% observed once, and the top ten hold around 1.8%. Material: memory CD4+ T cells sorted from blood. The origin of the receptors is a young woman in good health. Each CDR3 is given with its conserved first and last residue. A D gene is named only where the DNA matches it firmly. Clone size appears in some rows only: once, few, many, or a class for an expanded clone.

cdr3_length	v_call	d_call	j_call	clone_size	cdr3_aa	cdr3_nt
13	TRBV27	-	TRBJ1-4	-	CASRIATNEKLFF	TGTGCCAGCAGGATTGCAACTAATGAAAAACTGTTTTTT
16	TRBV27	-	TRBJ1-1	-	CASSLRPGAMNTEAFF	TGTGCCAGCAGTTTGCGTCCGGGGGCGATGAACACTGAAGCTTTCTTT
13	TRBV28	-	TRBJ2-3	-	CASRSGGADTQYF	TGTGCCAGCAGAAGCGGTGGAGCCGATACGCAGTATTTT
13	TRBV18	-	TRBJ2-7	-	CASSPARGYEQYF	TGTGCCAGCTCACCGGCCCGGGGCTACGAGCAGTACTTC
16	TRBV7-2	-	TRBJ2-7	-	CASSLVAFRGRYEQYF	TGTGCCAGCAGCTTGGTTGCTTTCCGGGGGCGATACGAGCAGTACTTC
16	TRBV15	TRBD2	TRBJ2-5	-	CATSIRSSGYQETQYF	TGTGCCACCAGCATCCGGAGTAGCGGGTACCAAGAGACCCAGTACTTC
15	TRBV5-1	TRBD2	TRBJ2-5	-	CASSIQREGHETQYF	TGCGCCAGCAGCATCCAGCGGGAGGGCCACGAGACCCAGTACTTC
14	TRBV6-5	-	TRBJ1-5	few	CASSAGRSNQPQHF	TGTGCCAGCAGTGCGGGGAGGAGCAATCAGCCCCAGCATTTT
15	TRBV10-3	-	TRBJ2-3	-	CAISQGRGRTDTQYF	TGTGCCATCAGTCAGGGAAGGGGGAGAACAGATACGCAGTATTTT
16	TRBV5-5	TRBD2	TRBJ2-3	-	CASTRGASGYADTQYF	TGTGCCAGCACCCGGGGGGCTAGCGGGTACGCAGATACGCAGTATTTT
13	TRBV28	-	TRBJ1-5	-	CASSLRGGQPQHF	TGTGCCAGCAGTTTGAGGGGAGGACAGCCCCAGCATTTT
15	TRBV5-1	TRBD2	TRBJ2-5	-	CASSLGLREEETQYF	TGCGCCAGCAGCTTGGGGTTGCGGGAGGAAGAGACCCAGTACTTC
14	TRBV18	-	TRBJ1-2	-	CASSPITGTGGYTF	TGTGCCAGCTCACCAATAACAGGGACTGGCGGCTACACCTTC
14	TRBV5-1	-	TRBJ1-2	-	CASSPLDVNYGYTF	TGCGCCAGCAGCCCCCTGGACGTAAACTATGGCTACACCTTC
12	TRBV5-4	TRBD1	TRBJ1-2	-	CASRQGDYGYTF	TGTGCCAGCCGACAGGGGGACTATGGCTACACCTTC
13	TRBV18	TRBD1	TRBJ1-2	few	CASWTGTGDGYTF	TGTGCCAGCTGGACCGGGACAGGGGACGGCTACACCTTC
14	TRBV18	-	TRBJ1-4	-	CASSRGGANEKLFF	TGTGCCAGCTCCCGAGGGGGTGCTAATGAAAAACTGTTTTTT
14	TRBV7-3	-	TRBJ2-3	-	CASSSNPSTDTQYF	TGTGCCAGCAGCTCGAATCCTAGCACAGATACGCAGTATTTT
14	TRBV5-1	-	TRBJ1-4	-	CASRIGGSNEKLFF	TGCGCCAGCAGAATTGGGGGTTCTAATGAAAAACTGTTTTTT
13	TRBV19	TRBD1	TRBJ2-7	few	CASKGTGAYEQYF	TGTGCCAGTAAAGGGACAGGGGCGTACGAGCAGTACTTC
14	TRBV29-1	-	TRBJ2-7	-	CSVGISRGSYEQYF	TGCAGCGTTGGGATCAGCAGGGGATCCTACGAGCAGTACTTC
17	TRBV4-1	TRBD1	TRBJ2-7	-	CASSQGGMSRDSYEQYF	TGCGCCAGCAGCCAAGGGGGGATGTCCCGGGACAGTTACGAGCAGTACTTC
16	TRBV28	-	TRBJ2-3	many	CASSYTGDRSTDTQYF	TGTGCCAGCAGTTACACCGGGGATCGAAGCACAGATACGCAGTATTTT
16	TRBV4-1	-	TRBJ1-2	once	CASSQVPGSGAAGYTF	TGCGCCAGCAGCCAAGTACCAGGATCGGGGGCGGCTGGCTACACCTTC
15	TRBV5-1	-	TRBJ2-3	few	CASSLGPTEGDTQYF	TGCGCCAGCAGCTTGGGACCGACCGAGGGGGATACGCAGTATTTT